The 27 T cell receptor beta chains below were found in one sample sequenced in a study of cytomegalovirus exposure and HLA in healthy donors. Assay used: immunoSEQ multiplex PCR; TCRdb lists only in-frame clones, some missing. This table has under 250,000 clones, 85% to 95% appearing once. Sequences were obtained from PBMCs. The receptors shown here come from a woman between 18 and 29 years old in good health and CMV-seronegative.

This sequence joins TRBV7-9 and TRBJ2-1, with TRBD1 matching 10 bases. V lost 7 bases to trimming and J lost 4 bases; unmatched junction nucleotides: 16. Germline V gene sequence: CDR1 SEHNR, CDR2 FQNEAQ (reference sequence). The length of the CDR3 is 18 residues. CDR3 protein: CASNYQGTGDPTYNEQFF. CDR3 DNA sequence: TGTGCCAGCAACTACCAAGGGACAGGGGATCCAACGTACAATGAGCAGTTCTTC.

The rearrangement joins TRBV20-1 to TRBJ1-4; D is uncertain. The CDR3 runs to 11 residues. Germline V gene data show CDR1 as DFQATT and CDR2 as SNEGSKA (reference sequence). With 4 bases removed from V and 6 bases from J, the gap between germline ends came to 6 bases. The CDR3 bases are TGCAGTGCTACCTCTGATGAAAAACTGTTTTTT. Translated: CSATSDEKLFF.

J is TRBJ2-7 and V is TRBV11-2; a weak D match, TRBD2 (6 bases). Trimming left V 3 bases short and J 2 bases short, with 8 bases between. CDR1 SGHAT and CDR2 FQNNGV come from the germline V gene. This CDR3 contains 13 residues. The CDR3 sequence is CASSLGGTYEQYF. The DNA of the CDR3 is TGTGCCAGCAGCTTGGGGGGTACCTACGAGCAGTACTTC.

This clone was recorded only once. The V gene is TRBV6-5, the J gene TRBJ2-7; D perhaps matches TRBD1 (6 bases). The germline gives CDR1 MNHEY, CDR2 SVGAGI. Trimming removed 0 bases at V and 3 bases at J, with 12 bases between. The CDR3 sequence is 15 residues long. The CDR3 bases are TGTGCCAGCAGTTACTCGGGGCAGGGGAACTACGAGCAGTACTTC. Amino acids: CASSYSGQGNYEQYF.

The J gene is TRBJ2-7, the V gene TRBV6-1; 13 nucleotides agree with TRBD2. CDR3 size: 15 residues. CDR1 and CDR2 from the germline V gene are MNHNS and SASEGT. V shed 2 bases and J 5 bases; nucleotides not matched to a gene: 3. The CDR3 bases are TGTGCCAGCAGTGAACTGGGACTAGCGGGAAACGAGCAGTACTTC. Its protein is CASSELGLAGNEQYF.

The DNA for the CDR3 is TGTGCCAGTCGGGGTACGGGCACAGATACGCAGTATTTT. Residues: CASRGTGTDTQYF. The chain employs TRBV6-1 and TRBJ2-3; D perhaps matches TRBD2 (5 bases). The V gene lost 9 bases and the J gene lost 1 base, with 11 bases spanning the gap. Germline CDR1 reads MNHNS; CDR2 reads SASEGT. The CDR3 has 13 residues.

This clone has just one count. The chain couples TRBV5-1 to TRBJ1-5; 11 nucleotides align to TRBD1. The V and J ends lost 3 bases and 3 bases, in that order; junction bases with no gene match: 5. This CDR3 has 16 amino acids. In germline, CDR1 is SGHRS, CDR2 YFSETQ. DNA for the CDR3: TGCGCCAGCAGCTCCGGGACAGGGGGGAACAATCAGCCCCAGCATTTT. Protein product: CASSSGTGGNNQPQHF.

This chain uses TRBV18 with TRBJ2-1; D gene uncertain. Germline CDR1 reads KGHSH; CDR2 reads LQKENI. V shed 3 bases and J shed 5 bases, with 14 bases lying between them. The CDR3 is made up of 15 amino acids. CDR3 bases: TGTGCCAGCTCACCCCGAGGAAGCGAAAACAATGAGCAGTTCTTC. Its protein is CASSPRGSENNEQFF.

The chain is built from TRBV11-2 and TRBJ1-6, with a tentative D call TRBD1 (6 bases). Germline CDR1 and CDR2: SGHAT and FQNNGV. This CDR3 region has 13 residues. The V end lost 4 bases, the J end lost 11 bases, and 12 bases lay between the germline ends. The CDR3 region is CASSSGVGAPLHF. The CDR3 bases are TGTGCCAGCAGCTCAGGGGTCGGGGCACCCCTCCACTTT. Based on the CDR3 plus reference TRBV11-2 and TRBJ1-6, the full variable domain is EAGVAQSPRYKIIEKRQSVAFWCNPISGHATLYWYQQILGQGPKLLIQFQNNGVVDDSQLPKDRFSAERLKGVDSTLKIQPAKLEDSAVYLCASSSGVGAPLHFGNGTRLTVT.

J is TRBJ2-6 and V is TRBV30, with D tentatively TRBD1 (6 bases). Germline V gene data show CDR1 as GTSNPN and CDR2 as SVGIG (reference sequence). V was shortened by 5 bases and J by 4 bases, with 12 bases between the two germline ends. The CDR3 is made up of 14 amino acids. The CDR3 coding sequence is TGTGCCTGGCGTGACAGGTCCGGGGCCAACGTCCTGACTTTC. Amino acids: CAWRDRSGANVLTF.

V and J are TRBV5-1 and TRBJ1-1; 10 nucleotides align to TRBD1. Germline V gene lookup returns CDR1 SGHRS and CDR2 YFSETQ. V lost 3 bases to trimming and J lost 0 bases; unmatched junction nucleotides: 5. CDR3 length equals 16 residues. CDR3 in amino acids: CASSWTGGWMNTEAFF. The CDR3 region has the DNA TGCGCCAGCAGCTGGACAGGGGGGTGGATGAACACTGAAGCTTTCTTT.

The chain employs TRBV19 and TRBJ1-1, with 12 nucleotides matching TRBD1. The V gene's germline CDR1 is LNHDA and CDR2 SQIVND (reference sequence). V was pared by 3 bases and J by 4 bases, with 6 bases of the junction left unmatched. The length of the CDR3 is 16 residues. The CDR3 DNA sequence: TGTGCCAGTAGTATGGGACAGGGGGCATTGGGCACTGAAGCTTTCTTT. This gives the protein CASSMGQGALGTEAFF.

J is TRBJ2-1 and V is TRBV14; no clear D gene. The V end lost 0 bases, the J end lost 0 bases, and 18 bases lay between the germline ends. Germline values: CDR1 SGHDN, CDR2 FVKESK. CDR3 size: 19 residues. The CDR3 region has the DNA TGTGCCAGCAGCCAAGATTCAGTTTCGCGGATTAGCTCCTACAATGAGCAGTTCTTC. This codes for CASSQDSVSRISSYNEQFF.

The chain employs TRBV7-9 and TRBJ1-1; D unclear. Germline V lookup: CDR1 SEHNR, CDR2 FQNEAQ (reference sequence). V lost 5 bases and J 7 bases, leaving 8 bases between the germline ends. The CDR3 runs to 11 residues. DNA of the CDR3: TGTGCCAGCAGCCAACTATATGAAGCTTTCTTT. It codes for CASSQLYEAFF.

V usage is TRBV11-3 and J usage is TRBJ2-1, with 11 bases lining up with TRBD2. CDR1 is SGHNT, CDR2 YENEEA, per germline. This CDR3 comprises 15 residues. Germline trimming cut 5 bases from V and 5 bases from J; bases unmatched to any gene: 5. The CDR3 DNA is TGTGCCAGCAGCGATCGACTAGCGGGACACAATGAGCAGTTCTTC. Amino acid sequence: CASSDRLAGHNEQFF. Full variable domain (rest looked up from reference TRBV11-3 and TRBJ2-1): EAGVVQSPRYKIIEKKQPVAFWCNPISGHNTLYWYLQNLGQGPELLIRYENEEAVDDSQLPKDRFSAERLKGVDSTLKIQPAELGDSAVYLCASSDRLAGHNEQFFGPGTRLTVL.

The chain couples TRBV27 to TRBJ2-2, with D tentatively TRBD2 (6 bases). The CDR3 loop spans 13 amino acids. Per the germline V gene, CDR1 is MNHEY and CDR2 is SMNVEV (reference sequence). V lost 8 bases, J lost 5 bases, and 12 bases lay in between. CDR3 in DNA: TGTGCCAGCGGACCTCGGGGGACCGGGGAGCTGTTTTTT. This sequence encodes CASGPRGTGELFF.

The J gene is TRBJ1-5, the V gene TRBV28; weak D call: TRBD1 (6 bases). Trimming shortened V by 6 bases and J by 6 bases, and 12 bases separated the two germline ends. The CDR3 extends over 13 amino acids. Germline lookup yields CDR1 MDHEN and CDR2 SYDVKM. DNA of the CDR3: TGTGCCAGCAGCTGGACAGTTTCTCAGCCCCAGCATTTT. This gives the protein CASSWTVSQPQHF. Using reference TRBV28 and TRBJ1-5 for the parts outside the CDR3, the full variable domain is DVKVTQSSRYLVKRTGEKVFLECVQDMDHENMFWYRQDPGLGLRLIYFSYDVKMKEKGDIPEGYSVSREKKERFSLILESASTNQTSMYLCASSWTVSQPQHFGDGTRLSIL.

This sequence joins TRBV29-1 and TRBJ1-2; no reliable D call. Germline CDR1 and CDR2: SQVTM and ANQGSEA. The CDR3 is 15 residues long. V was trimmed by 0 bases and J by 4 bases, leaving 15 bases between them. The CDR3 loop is CSVEDGAGEGYGYTF. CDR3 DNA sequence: TGCAGCGTTGAAGATGGCGCGGGAGAGGGCTATGGCTACACCTTC.

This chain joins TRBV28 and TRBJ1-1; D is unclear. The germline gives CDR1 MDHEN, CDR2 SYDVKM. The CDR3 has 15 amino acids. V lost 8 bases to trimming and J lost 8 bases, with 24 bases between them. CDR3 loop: CASEGHGRVSREAFF. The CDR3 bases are TGTGCCAGCGAGGGCCACGGACGGGTTTCGAGGGAAGCTTTCTTT.

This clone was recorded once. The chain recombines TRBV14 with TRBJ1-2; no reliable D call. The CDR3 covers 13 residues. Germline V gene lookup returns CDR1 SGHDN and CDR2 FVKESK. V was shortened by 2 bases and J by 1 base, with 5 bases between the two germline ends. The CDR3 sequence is CASSQSSNYGYTF. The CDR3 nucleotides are TGTGCCAGCAGCCAATCCAGTAACTATGGCTACACCTTC. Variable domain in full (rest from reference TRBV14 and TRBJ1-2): EAGVTQFPSHSVIEKGQTVTLRCDPISGHDNLYWYRRVMGKEIKFLLHFVKESKQDESGMPNNRFLAERTGGTYSTLKVQPAELEDSGVYFCASSQSSNYGYTFGSGTRLTVV.

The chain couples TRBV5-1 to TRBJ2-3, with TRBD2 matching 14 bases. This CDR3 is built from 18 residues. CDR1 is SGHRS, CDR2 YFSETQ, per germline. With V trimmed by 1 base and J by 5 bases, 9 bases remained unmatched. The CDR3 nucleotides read TGCGCCAGCAGCTTGTCCGGGACTAGCGGGAGTTACAGAGATACGCAGTATTTT. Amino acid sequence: CASSLSGTSGSYRDTQYF. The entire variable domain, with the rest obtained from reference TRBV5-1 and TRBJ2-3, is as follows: KAGVTQTPRYLIKTRGQQVTLSCSPISGHRSVSWYQQTPGQGLQFLFEYFSETQRNKGNFPGRFSGRQFSNSRSEMNVSTLELGDSALYLCASSLSGTSGSYRDTQYFGPGTRLTVL.

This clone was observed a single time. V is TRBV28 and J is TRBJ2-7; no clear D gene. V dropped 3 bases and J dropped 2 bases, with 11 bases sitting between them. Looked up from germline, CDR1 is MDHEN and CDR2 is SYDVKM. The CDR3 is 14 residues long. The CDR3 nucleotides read TGTGCCAGCAGTTTGACTGTGTTACCCTACGAGCAGTACTTC. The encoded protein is CASSLTVLPYEQYF.

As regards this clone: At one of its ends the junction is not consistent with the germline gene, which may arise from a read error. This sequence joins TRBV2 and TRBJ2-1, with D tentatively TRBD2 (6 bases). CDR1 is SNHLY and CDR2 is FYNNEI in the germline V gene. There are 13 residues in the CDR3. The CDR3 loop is CASRAPLEGLPVF. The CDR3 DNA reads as TGTGCCAGCAGGGCTCCTTTGGAGGGGCTTCCGGTCTTC.

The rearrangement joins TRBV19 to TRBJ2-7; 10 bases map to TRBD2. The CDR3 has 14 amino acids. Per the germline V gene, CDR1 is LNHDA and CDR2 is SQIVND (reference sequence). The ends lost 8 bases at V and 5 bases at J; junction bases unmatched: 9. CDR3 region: CASHSSGRLHEQYF. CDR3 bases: TGTGCCAGTCACTCTAGCGGGAGACTCCACGAGCAGTACTTC.

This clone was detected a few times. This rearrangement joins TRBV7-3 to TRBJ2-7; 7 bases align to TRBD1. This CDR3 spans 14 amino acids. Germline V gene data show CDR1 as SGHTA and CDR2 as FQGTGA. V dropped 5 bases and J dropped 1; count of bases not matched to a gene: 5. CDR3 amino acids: CASSPRRGSYEQYF. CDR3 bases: TGTGCCAGCAGCCCCCGCAGGGGGTCCTACGAGCAGTACTTC.

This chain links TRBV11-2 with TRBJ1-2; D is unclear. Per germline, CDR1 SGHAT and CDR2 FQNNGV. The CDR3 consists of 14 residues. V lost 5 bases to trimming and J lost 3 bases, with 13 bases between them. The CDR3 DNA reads TGTGCCAGCAGCCCGTTGAAGAGGGACTATGGCTACACCTTC. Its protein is CASSPLKRDYGYTF.

CDR3 loop: CASSIEVAGVAYNEQFF. The CDR3 bases are TGTGCCAGTAGTATAGAAGTGGCGGGAGTCGCCTACAATGAGCAGTTCTTC. The chain has TRBV19 and TRBJ2-1; 7 bases agree with TRBD2. V shed 0 bases, J shed 2 bases, and the junction held 7 bases outside the gene matches. The CDR3 runs 17 residues. Germline V lookup: CDR1 LNHDA, CDR2 SQIVND (reference sequence).